These T cell receptor beta chains were read from a single sample in a study of CD8 T cells in Susac syndrome. TCRdb passed the immunoSEQ multiplex PCR reads through MiXCR, listing each CDR3 protein once. Here the sample spans around 190,000 distinct CDR3 sequences, 90% to 95% being singletons. Specimen: CD4+ T cells from PBMCs. The receptors here all came from a human donor with Susac syndrome. Each CDR3 is given without its conserved first and last residue.

TRBJ2-1	TRBV5-1	ASSRLRGADNEQF
TRBJ1-1	TRBV28	ASITNGGAF
TRBJ1-2	TRBV27	ASSRNKDYGYT
TRBJ2-7	TRBV20-1	SAGQPYEQY
TRBJ2-3	TRBV20-1	SASSGLLDTQY
TRBJ1-1	TRBV20-1	SASGQGWTEAF
TRBJ2-5	TRBV2	ASNGQLQETQY
TRBJ2-5	TRBV6-2/TRBV6-3	ASSPGQLLYQETQY
TRBJ2-3	TRBV29-1	SASGTKMGKDTQY
TRBJ2-3	TRBV5-5	ASNKGTDTQY
TRBJ1-1	TRBV30	ACRNTEAF
TRBJ1-4	TRBV2	ASSVLEEKLF
TRBJ2-7	TRBV5-1	ASSLTQGSYEQY
TRBJ2-7	TRBV30	AWSALAGRSYEQY
TRBJ1-1	TRBV20-1	SARKRVAEAF
TRBJ1-5	TRBV20-1	SARHRSNQPQH
TRBJ1-2	TRBV4-1	ASSPPDTHYGYT
TRBJ1-6	TRBV7-2	ASTSGRAGNSPLH
TRBJ1-2	TRBV7-2	ASSLYRVSNGYT
TRBJ2-7	TRBV6-5	ASSYRGRDEQY
TRBJ1-5	TRBV5-8	ASSLGTGGTSNQPQH
TRBJ2-5	TRBV3-1	ASSQTRRSGETQY
TRBJ2-1	TRBV24-1	ATSDPGQLNEQF
TRBJ1-1	TRBV29-1	SVNNRNTEAF
TRBJ2-3	TRBV20-1	SARVPTDTQY
TRBJ2-7	TRBV4-3	ASSQEGHQDYEQY
TRBJ1-6	TRBV9	ASSVGGFAPLH
TRBJ2-5	TRBV7-9	ASSSGTSETQY
TRBJ1-1	TRBV2	ASSPTGTDTEAF
TRBJ1-6	TRBV9	ASSVAWNSPLH
TRBJ2-1	TRBV20-1	SALRGNSYNEQF
TRBJ2-2	TRBV5-4	ASSLGASGVRNTGELF
TRBJ2-5	TRBV7-2	ASSLIAGGQETQY
TRBJ2-1	TRBV7-2	ASSLGPQATYNEQF
TRBJ1-5	TRBV19	ASSWGTGDQPQH
TRBJ2-3	TRBV7-2	ASASSGVTDTQY
TRBJ2-5	TRBV4-1	ASSLGLAEETQY
TRBJ2-2	TRBV6-6	ATRGWNTGELF
TRBJ2-1	TRBV3-1	ASSPRQDSYNEQF
TRBJ2-3	TRBV4-2	ASSQDPAGGQDTQY
TRBJ2-7	TRBV2	ASSRQVSYEQY
TRBJ1-4	TRBV4-1	ASSQDSGLGEKLF
TRBJ2-7	TRBV19	ASSGAGTSYEQY
TRBJ2-7	TRBV29-1	SVEAGGAEQY
TRBJ1-1	TRBV2	AGGQQNTEAF
TRBJ1-4	TRBV29-1	SVGGRSNEKLF
TRBJ2-1	TRBV20-1	SASAGVRGNEQF
TRBJ2-5	TRBV5-4	ASSLGDRGYQETQY
TRBJ1-6	TRBV30	AWHSRVGSPLH
TRBJ2-7	TRBV10-3	AIKAAYEQY
TRBJ2-3	TRBV29-1	SVPTATSSTDTQY
TRBJ1-3	TRBV7-9	ASSLAGPNYGNTIY
TRBJ1-4	TRBV15	ATSPRRGNEKLF